This T cell receptor beta chain was found in a study of cytomegalovirus exposure and HLA in healthy donors. The CDR3 length is 16 residues. Assay used: immunoSEQ multiplex PCR; TCRdb lists only in-frame clones, some missing. The table lists about 160,000 clones, around 88% of them singletons. The sample holds a few counts of this clone. The chain couples TRBV21-1 to TRBJ1-5; the tabulated D call, TRBD1, remains unverified against the DNA. TRBV21-1 is deemed a pseudogene. Sequences were obtained from PBMCs. This TCR derives from a woman aged 18-35 years in good health and CMV-seronegative. The CDR3 region has the DNA TGTGCCAGCAGCATTGGGCCGGACAGTAGCAATCAGCCCCAGCATTTT. Protein: CASSIGPDSSNQPQHF.